Listed below are T cell receptor beta chains from one sample, sequenced in a study of T cells after posttransplantation cyclophosphamide. Assay used: immunoSEQ multiplex PCR; TCRdb lists only in-frame clones, some missing. This sample carries approximately 13,000 clones, none of them present only once. The source material was PBMCs, sampled 950 to 1,200 days after allogeneic stem cell transplant with posttransplant cyclophosphamide. Receptor source: a female patient aged 40 to 50 who received an allogeneic stem cell transplant from a related donor, was CMV-positive, and had no GVHD. Some of the T cells may derive from the graft donor. Both conserved end residues are part of each CDR3. The D gene is left open where the match is weak. Size values are once, few and many counts, or a class for expanded clones, and some rows have none.

D,size,V,J,DNA,CDR3
TRBD1,-,TRBV5-8,TRBJ1-5,TGTGCCAGCAGCAAGGGACAGGGAGGGGCCGAGCCCCAGCATTTT,CASSKGQGGAEPQHF
TRBD1,many,TRBV7-6,TRBJ1-1,TGTGCCAGCAGCACAGACAGGGTCCTAACTGAAGCTTTCTTT,CASSTDRVLTEAFF
-,few,TRBV19,TRBJ2-7,TGTGCCAGTAGTATAGTAGGGGAGGCCTACGAGCAGTACTTC,CASSIVGEAYEQYF
-,-,TRBV6-1,TRBJ1-1,TGTGCCAGCAGTGGGACGGTGGGGCTCCCGGCTTTCTTT,CASSGTVGLPAFF
TRBD2,many,TRBV7-9,TRBJ2-3,TGTGCCAGCAGCCGGATAGCGGGGGGCCTCACAGATACGCAGTATTTT,CASSRIAGGLTDTQYF
-,many,TRBV5-6,TRBJ1-1,TGTGCCAGCAGCTTGTGGAGGACTGAAGCTTTCTTT,CASSLWRTEAFF
-,many,TRBV10-3,TRBJ2-1,TGTGCCATCAGACGGGACACGTACAATGAGCAGTTCTTC,CAIRRDTYNEQFF
-,many,TRBV2,TRBJ1-5,TGTGCCAGCAGTGTCAGGACAACTGGTAGTCAGCCCCAGCATTTT,CASSVRTTGSQPQHF
TRBD1,few,TRBV14,TRBJ1-3,TGTGCCAGCAGCCACAGACAGGGGCAGGACACCATATATTTT,CASSHRQGQDTIYF
TRBD2,few,TRBV6-5,TRBJ2-1,TGTGCCAGCACTACGGGACTAGCCTACAATGAGCAGTTCTTC,CASTTGLAYNEQFF
TRBD1,many,TRBV2,TRBJ1-1,TGTGCCAGCAGGGAGGGACAGGTGGTCACTGAAGCTTTCTTT,CASREGQVVTEAFF
-,many,TRBV6-5,TRBJ2-3,TGTGCCAGCAGTCCTGGCGGGCTCGGCACAGATACGCAGTATTTT,CASSPGGLGTDTQYF
TRBD2,many,TRBV10-3,TRBJ2-5,TGTGCCATCAGACCGGGACTAGCGGGGCCGCTGGAGACCCAGTACTTC,CAIRPGLAGPLETQYF
-,many,TRBV7-2,TRBJ2-5,TGTGCCAGCAGAACCACAGTACAAGAGACCCAGTACTTC,CASRTTVQETQYF
TRBD2,-,TRBV4-2,TRBJ2-7,TGTGCCAGCAGCCAAGATCTGGAGACTAGCGGGCACCCCTACGAGCAGTACTTC,CASSQDLETSGHPYEQYF
TRBD1,many,TRBV13,TRBJ1-1,TGTGCCAGCAGCTTATACAGGGGGAACACTGAAGCTTTCTTT,CASSLYRGNTEAFF
-,few,TRBV13,TRBJ1-2,TGCGCCAGCAGCCAAGCTTCTAGGCCGGGGGACTACACCTTC,CASSQASRPGDYTF
TRBD2,few,TRBV2,TRBJ2-3,TGTGCCAGGAAGGGACTAGGGCTCGGCCTAACGCAGTATTTT,CARKGLGLGLTQYF
TRBD2,few,TRBV9,TRBJ2-3,TGTGCCAGCGCCCGAGGAGACTTCGGGAGGGCAGATACGCAGTATTTT,CASARGDFGRADTQYF
TRBD1,few,TRBV5-6,TRBJ2-1,TGTGCCAGCAGCTTGGGTATACAGGGGGCATCTACTGAGCAGTTCTTC,CASSLGIQGASTEQFF
-,many,TRBV2,TRBJ1-1,TGTGCCAGCAGTGAGGGCATTCGTAAAGCTTTCTTT,CASSEGIRKAFF
-,few,TRBV9,TRBJ2-7,TGTGCCAGTTGCTTCAAACAGAAGACGGCATACGAGCAGTACTTC,CASCFKQKTAYEQYF
-,many,TRBV11-2,TRBJ1-5,TGTGCCAGCAGCTTGACCCGGGGCAATCAGCCCCAGCATTTT,CASSLTRGNQPQHF
-,few,TRBV28,TRBJ2-2,TGTGCCAGCAGTTTTTATTATGGCCCCGGGGAGCTGTTTTTT,CASSFYYGPGELFF
TRBD1,many,TRBV4-3,TRBJ2-1,TGCGCCAGCAGCCCTACGTCGGGACAGGGAGCGAGGAATGAGCAGTTCTTC,CASSPTSGQGARNEQFF
TRBD1,many,TRBV6-1,TRBJ1-1,TGTGCCAGCAGGGGACAGGGAGTAGGTGAAGCTTTCTTT,CASRGQGVGEAFF
-,few,TRBV5-1,TRBJ1-2,TGCGCCAGCAGCTTGGCCGATATTAATCAGGGCGAAGGCTACACCTTC,CASSLADINQGEGYTF
TRBD1,-,TRBV10-3,TRBJ2-7,TGTGCCAGCGAGGGACAGGCCTACGAGCAGTACTTC,CASEGQAYEQYF
TRBD1,few,TRBV7-3,TRBJ1-2,TGTGCCAGCAGTAAGGGACAGGACTATGGCTACACCTTC,CASSKGQDYGYTF
TRBD1,-,TRBV7-2,TRBJ1-2,TGTGCCAGCAGCTTATCTTTGGACAGGACTGGCTACACCTTC,CASSLSLDRTGYTF
TRBD2,many,TRBV5-5,TRBJ2-7,TGTGCCAGCAGCTTGGGACTAGCGGGGTGGGGAAACGGCTACGAGCAGTACTTC,CASSLGLAGWGNGYEQYF
TRBD2,many,TRBV9,TRBJ2-5,TGTGCCAGCAGCGTCGGCAGCGGGGTTAGGGAGACCCAGTACTTC,CASSVGSGVRETQYF
-,many,TRBV4-3,TRBJ1-4,TGCGCCAGCAGCCAAGAAAGGGACACCGCAACTAATGAAAAACTGTTTTTT,CASSQERDTATNEKLFF
TRBD2,many,TRBV4-1,TRBJ2-7,TGCGCCAGCAGCCAAGATGCGGCTAGCGGGGTTCTGGAGCAGTACTTC,CASSQDAASGVLEQYF
-,few,TRBV6-1,TRBJ2-4,TGTGCCAGCGAATATAGTGCCAAAAACATTCAGTACTTC,CASEYSAKNIQYF
TRBD1,medium-sized,TRBV5-4,TRBJ2-5,TGTGCCAGCAGCTCTTATCGGGACAGCCAAGAGACCCAGTACTTC,CASSSYRDSQETQYF
-,many,TRBV11-1,TRBJ2-2,TGTGCCAGCAGCCCAACTTCCATGGTGAACACCGGGGAGCTGTTTTTT,CASSPTSMVNTGELFF
TRBD2,many,TRBV7-6,TRBJ2-3,TGTGCCAGCAGCTTAGGCGCCGGGGGGGCCGGCACAGATACGCAGTATTTT,CASSLGAGGAGTDTQYF
-,-,TRBV6-6,TRBJ1-5,TGTGCCAGCAGGAGACAGTCGGGCAATCAGCCCCAGCATTTT,CASRRQSGNQPQHF
-,many,TRBV15,TRBJ1-5,TGTGCCACCAGAGCCCCAGGGTCGGGTCAGCCCCAGCATTTT,CATRAPGSGQPQHF
TRBD1,many,TRBV7-8,TRBJ2-3,TGTGCCAGCAGCGTCGACAGGGGGGATACGCAGTATTTT,CASSVDRGDTQYF
TRBD1,many,TRBV10-3,TRBJ2-7,TGTGCCATCAGTGATGTGGCGGTGGCAGGGGGCGCTTCCTACGAGCAGTACTTC,CAISDVAVAGGASYEQYF
TRBD2,many,TRBV19,TRBJ2-1,TGTGCCAGTAGGTCCGGGGGGGTCTCCTACAATGAGCAGTTCTTC,CASRSGGVSYNEQFF
TRBD1,many,TRBV19,TRBJ2-3,TGTGCCAGTACTAAGACAGGGGGCTTCACAGATACGCAGTATTTT,CASTKTGGFTDTQYF
-,many,TRBV4-1,TRBJ1-1,TGCGCCAGCAGCCAGGGGGGGACTCAGGCGCCTGAAGCTTTCTTT,CASSQGGTQAPEAFF
-,many,TRBV19,TRBJ2-2,TGTGCCAGTAGTACTACTACTGGCGAGGAGCTGTTTTTT,CASSTTTGEELFF
TRBD2,many,TRBV5-1,TRBJ2-1,TGCGCCAGCAGCCTCAATCTAGCGGGGGCAAACAATGAGCAGTTCTTC,CASSLNLAGANNEQFF
-,many,TRBV4-1,TRBJ2-2,TGCGCCAGCAGCCTCCGGGCGAACACCGGGGAGCTGTTTTTT,CASSLRANTGELFF
-,-,TRBV9,TRBJ1-5,TGTGCCAGCAGCGTAGGGGGGCGCGACAATCAGCCCCAGCATTTT,CASSVGGRDNQPQHF
-,many,TRBV6-1,TRBJ2-7,TGTGCCAGCAGTGAAGGGACATCCGGGTCCAACGAGCAGTACTTC,CASSEGTSGSNEQYF
-,many,TRBV19,TRBJ2-1,TGTGCCAGTAGCATGGGCGCGGGGCGGGTGGATGAGCAGTTCTTC,CASSMGAGRVDEQFF
TRBD2,many,TRBV29-1,TRBJ2-2,TGCAGCGTTCCGGGGGGCACCGGGGAGCTGTTTTTT,CSVPGGTGELFF
-,many,TRBV19,TRBJ2-7,TGTGCCAGTGGTGTTCGGGATACCTACGAGCAGTACTTC,CASGVRDTYEQYF
-,few,TRBV5-1,TRBJ1-6,TGCGCCAGCAGCTTAAAACAGAATTCACCCCTCCACTTT,CASSLKQNSPLHF
TRBD1,many,TRBV6-6,TRBJ2-1,TGTGCCAGCAGATTGACAGGGATGGCAAACAATGAGCAGTTCTTC,CASRLTGMANNEQFF
-,many,TRBV5-6,TRBJ1-6,TGTGCCAGCAGCCCGGGACTGTTAAATTCACCCCTCCACTTT,CASSPGLLNSPLHF
TRBD2,many,TRBV2,TRBJ2-1,TGTGCCAGCAGCTGGACTAGCGGGGGATATGAGCAGTTCTTC,CASSWTSGGYEQFF
TRBD2,many,TRBV4-2,TRBJ2-1,TGTGCCAGCAGCCAAGAGACTAGCTTCGCCTACAATGAGCAGTTCTTC,CASSQETSFAYNEQFF
TRBD2,medium-sized,TRBV9,TRBJ2-3,TGTGCCAGCAGCGTAGGGGGACTAGCGGGGGGGCCGTTATCGCCAGATACGCAGTATTTT,CASSVGGLAGGPLSPDTQYF
TRBD1,many,TRBV7-6,TRBJ1-2,TGTGCCAGCAGCCCGACGGGGGACAGGGGGGCATCTGGCTACACCTTC,CASSPTGDRGASGYTF